These 19 T cell receptor beta chains came from one sample sequenced in a study of early T cells in non-severe SARS-CoV-2 infection. TCRdb called the 5' RACE reads again in MiXCR, with one record for every CDR3 protein. The sample holds some 40,000 distinct CDR3 sequences; 5.3% are singletons and the top ten take less than 35%. Material for sequencing was whole blood. The receptors shown here come from an adult who was a healthcare worker with PCR-confirmed SARS-CoV-2 infection or an uninfected control (not recorded which).

This clonotype appeared many times. V gene TRBV29-1 combines with J gene TRBJ2-5; 8 nucleotides match TRBD1. V lost 4 bases and J lost 5; bases outside the gene matches: 6. Germline V gene lookup returns CDR1 SQVTM and CDR2 ANQGSEA. The CDR3 runs to 13 residues. The CDR3 loop reads CSVVQGAHETQYF. CDR3 nucleotides: TGCAGCGTTGTGCAGGGGGCACATGAGACCCAGTACTTC.

The chain employs TRBV19 and TRBJ1-5; the D is unclear. The V end lost 4 bases, the J end lost 5 bases, and 6 bases lay between the germline ends. CDR1 LNHDA and CDR2 SQIVND come from the germline V gene (reference sequence). The CDR3 loop spans 12 amino acids. The CDR3 coding sequence is TGTGCCAGTAGTAGGGCGGATCAGCCCCAGCATTTT. Protein product: CASSRADQPQHF. Full variable domain (outside the CDR3, taken from reference TRBV19 and TRBJ1-5): DGGITQSPKYLFRKEGQNVTLSCEQNLNHDAMYWYRQDPGQGLRLIYYSQIVNDFQKGDIAEGYSVSREKKESFPLTVTSAQKNPTAFYLCASSRADQPQHFGDGTRLSIL.

This clonotype is labeled medium-sized (0.01 to 0.1%). The J gene is TRBJ2-7, the V gene TRBV20-1; perhaps D is TRBD1 or TRBD2 (5 bases each). This CDR3 has 12 residues. Germline-derived CDR1 and CDR2 are DFQATT and SNEGSKA (reference sequence). V shed 3 bases and J shed 7 bases, with 13 bases lying between them. CDR3 amino acids: CSASSQGGEQYF. The CDR3 DNA is TGCAGTGCTAGTTCCCAGGGCGGGGAGCAGTACTTC.

The chain recombines TRBV30 with TRBJ1-2; 7 bases are a match to TRBD1. V lost 1 base to trimming and J lost 10 bases; unmatched junction nucleotides: 6. The CDR3 consists of 12 residues. CDR1 is GTSNPN and CDR2 is SVGIG in the germline V gene (reference sequence). The DNA for the CDR3 is TGTGCCTGGAGTGAGCAGACAGGGACCTACACCTTC. It codes for CAWSEQTGTYTF.

This clonotype showed up many times. The chain employs TRBV28 and TRBJ2-7; 7 nucleotides match TRBD1. CDR3 length: 13 residues. The germline CDR1 and CDR2 sequences are MDHEN and SYDVKM. V gave up 8 bases and J gave up 5 bases; unmatched junction bases: 9. Written as DNA, the CDR3 is TGTGCCAGCTCCGGGACAGTTCTAAACGAGCAGTACTTC. This sequence encodes CASSGTVLNEQYF.

At least ten counts were recorded for this clonotype. V usage is TRBV5-6 and J usage is TRBJ2-3; perhaps TRBD2 as D (5 bases). Trimming pared 2 bases from V and 5 bases from J, leaving 9 bases between. The CDR3 covers 13 residues. The germline V gene encodes CDR1 SGHDT and CDR2 YYEEEE. The CDR3 sequence is CASSFGGGDTQYF. Written as DNA, the CDR3 is TGTGCCAGCAGCTTTGGAGGTGGAGATACGCAGTATTTT.

This clonotype was observed many times. This chain uses TRBV23-1 with TRBJ2-1; 11 bases agree with TRBD2. TRBV23-1 is an ORF for which the function is uncertain. The V segment lost 10 bases and the J segment 5 bases; nucleotides outside the gene matches: 19. The CDR3 runs 18 residues. This CDR3 is CATATLFLGTSGNNEQFF. The DNA of the CDR3 is TGCGCCACCGCCACGCTATTTTTAGGGACTAGCGGAAACAATGAGCAGTTCTTC.

A few counts support this clonotype. The chain links TRBV2 to TRBJ2-5; 7 bases agree with TRBD2. Germline V gene lookup returns CDR1 SNHLY and CDR2 FYNNEI. The ends lost 6 bases at V and 5 bases at J; junction bases unmatched: 9. The CDR3 extends over 14 amino acids. The CDR3 loop is CASSHLTSVETQYF. CDR3 DNA: TGTGCCAGCAGCCACCTTACTAGCGTGGAGACCCAGTACTTC.

This clonotype appeared a few times. The V call is TRBV5-4, the J call TRBJ2-3; the D gene is possibly TRBD2 (6 bases). Germline CDR1 reads SGHNT; CDR2 reads YYREEE (reference sequence). This CDR3 comprises 14 residues. The germline V and J ends were trimmed by 4 bases and 0 bases, with 9 bases remaining between them. CDR3 DNA: TGTGCCAGCAGCGATAGCGGTAGCACAGATACGCAGTATTTT. It is translated as CASSDSGSTDTQYF.

This chain uses TRBV5-1 with TRBJ2-3, with TRBD1 identical over 8 bases. V shed 4 bases and J 6 bases; nucleotides not matched to a gene: 7. There are 14 residues in the CDR3. Germline V gene lookup returns CDR1 SGHRS and CDR2 YFSETQ. The CDR3 here is CASSPGQGWDTQYF. The CDR3 coding sequence is TGCGCCAGCAGCCCTGGACAGGGTTGGGATACGCAGTATTTT.

This clonotype has ten or more counts. V and J are TRBV7-2 and TRBJ1-6; D ambiguous. This CDR3 is 12 amino acids long. Deletions cut 4 bases from V and 14 bases from J, with 12 bases between. Germline V gene sequence: CDR1 SGHTA, CDR2 FQGNSA. CDR3: CASSSPMQALHF. The CDR3 DNA follows: TGTGCCAGCAGCTCCCCCATGCAAGCCCTCCACTTT. Together with reference TRBV7-2 and TRBJ1-6, the CDR3 gives the full variable domain: GAGVSQSPSNKVTEKGKDVELRCDPISGHTALYWYRQSLGQGLEFLIYFQGNSAPDKSGLPSDRFSAERTGGSVSTLTIQRTQQEDSAVYLCASSSPMQALHFGNGTRLTVT.

This clonotype was seen ten or more times. J is TRBJ2-3 and V is TRBV5-1; D unclear. CDR3 length equals 15 residues. The V end lost 4 bases, the J end lost 4 bases, and 16 bases lay between the germline ends. Germline CDR1 reads SGHRS; CDR2 reads YFSETQ. The CDR3 region is CASSPERRESDTQYF. The DNA of the CDR3 is TGCGCCAGCAGCCCCGAACGGCGAGAGTCAGATACGCAGTATTTT.

The table lists this clonotype with a few counts. The V gene is TRBV6-5, the J gene TRBJ2-1; no reliable D call. Trimming pared 0 bases from V and 5 bases from J, leaving 14 bases between. Germline CDR1 MNHEY, CDR2 SVGAGI. The CDR3 extends over 16 amino acids. The CDR3 sequence: CASSYSNTLSHNEQFF. DNA of the CDR3: TGTGCCAGCAGTTACTCCAACACCCTATCCCACAATGAGCAGTTCTTC.

This clonotype was seen repeatedly, ten times or more. The rearrangement uses TRBV6-5 and TRBJ2-7; D remains ambiguous. In germline, CDR1 is MNHEY, CDR2 SVGAGI. The CDR3 sequence is 15 residues long. The V end lost 2 bases, the J end lost 3 bases, and 14 bases lay between the germline ends. The CDR3 region is CASSYRRGPHYEQYF. DNA of the CDR3: TGTGCCAGCAGTTACCGTCGAGGTCCTCACTACGAGCAGTACTTC.

This clonotype has a count of ten or more. The chain joins TRBV2 to TRBJ2-1; 8 bases line up with TRBD2. The CDR3 is 15 residues long. CDR1 is SNHLY and CDR2 is FYNNEI in the germline V gene. V shed 6 bases and J 4 bases; nucleotides not matched to a gene: 8. The CDR3 here is CASRPRSGGYNEQFF. For the CDR3, the DNA is TGTGCCAGCAGGCCGAGGAGCGGGGGTTACAATGAGCAGTTCTTC.

This clonotype has ten or more counts. The chain links TRBV20-1 to TRBJ2-3, with 11 bases aligning to TRBD2. The length of the CDR3 is 16 residues. Germline V gene data show CDR1 as DFQATT and CDR2 as SNEGSKA (reference sequence). V shed 5 bases, J shed 2 bases, and the junction held 9 bases outside the gene matches. CDR3 loop: CSAGGPGLAATDTQYF. CDR3 in DNA: TGCAGTGCTGGTGGGCCGGGACTAGCGGCCACAGATACGCAGTATTTT.

This clonotype came up many times. The chain employs TRBV7-8 and TRBJ2-2; 7 nucleotides agree with TRBD2. Losses at the gene ends were 5 bases for V and 1 base for J; bases not matched to a gene: 7. This CDR3 has 16 residues. Germline CDR1 is SGHVS and CDR2 is FQNEAQ. The CDR3 region has the DNA TGTGCCAGCAGCCCCCGCGAGCGGGGGAACACCGGGGAGCTGTTTTTT. As protein: CASSPRERGNTGELFF.

This clonotype appeared many times. The rearrangement uses TRBV11-2 and TRBJ2-7, with TRBD1 matching over 8 bases. The length of the CDR3 is 12 residues. Germline V CDR1 and CDR2: SGHAT, FQNNGV. V was pared by 5 bases and J by 12 bases, with 9 bases of the junction left unmatched. The CDR3 DNA reads TGTGCCAGCAGCCAGGACAGGGAGTTACGGTACTTC. This encodes CASSQDRELRYF. Full variable domain (outside the CDR3, taken from reference TRBV11-2 and TRBJ2-7): EAGVAQSPRYKIIEKRQSVAFWCNPISGHATLYWYQQILGQGPKLLIQFQNNGVVDDSQLPKDRFSAERLKGVDSTLKIQPAKLEDSAVYLCASSQDRELRYFGPGTRLTVT.

This clonotype was seen repeatedly, ten times or more. This chain uses TRBV7-2 with TRBJ2-2; 9 bases line up with TRBD1. Trimming removed 5 bases from V and 5 bases from J; junction bases left unmatched: 9. The CDR3 runs to 16 residues. CDR1 is SGHTA and CDR2 is FQGNSA in the germline V gene. The CDR3 region is CASSPRQGVGTGELFF. DNA of the CDR3: TGTGCCAGCAGCCCACGACAGGGGGTAGGGACCGGGGAGCTGTTTTTT. Based on the CDR3 plus reference TRBV7-2 and TRBJ2-2, the full variable domain is GAGVSQSPSNKVTEKGKDVELRCDPISGHTALYWYRQSLGQGLEFLIYFQGNSAPDKSGLPSDRFSAERTGGSVSTLTIQRTQQEDSAVYLCASSPRQGVGTGELFFGEGSRLTVL.